This T cell receptor beta chain was observed in a study of cytomegalovirus exposure and HLA in healthy donors (dated by TCRdb to about 2017). About the full investigation: An earlier analysis of roughly 570 of the donors reported 276 Gb of sequence data and around 110 million unique TCR beta sequences obtained from 180 million or so T cells. Approximately 310 gigabases of sequencing data and 70 million to 100 million unique TCR sequences were included in an early release covering about 600 HLA-typed donors. The genetic ancestry cluster associated with self-reported Caucasian donors included roughly 84% of the roughly 390 genotyped donors. A later genetic analysis used genome-wide SNP genotypes for about three fifths of the 666 donors, treating that subset as a discovery cohort. An earlier analysis of around 580 of the donors used high-throughput TCR beta sequencing to judge whether each TCR beta V gene segment behaved as functional or pseudogenic. Among around 400 genotyped donors of the cohort, an average of around 250,000 unique TCR beta nucleotide sequences was sequenced per donor, of which approximately 18% were non-productive. The study was designed to test whether signatures of past pathogen exposure could be identified by cataloging public T cell receptors. A separate validation cohort of over 95 different subjects was used in addition to the roughly 620-subject first cohort. A later analysis re-examined previously published TCR beta repertoires from about 700 donors and added high-resolution HLA genotyping to investigate patterns of TCR occurrence. All discovery cohort repertoires had been generated using a single sequencing platform. The later analysis used no new phenotypic data to find candidate immune exposures, relying instead on TCR beta sequences and their occurrence across donors. To predict cytomegalovirus infection status, the study combined high-throughput TCR immunosequencing, statistical association of individual TCRs with disease status, and machine learning. Donor age, sex, ethnicity and CMV serostatus were compiled together with the repertoire data. The study used immunosequencing to profile the T cell repertoires of 666 subjects and linked those repertoires to cytomegalovirus serostatus. Typing coverage differed by locus: A, B, C, DRB1 and DQB1 were typed in about 629-640 donors, DQA1 in approximately 520, DPA1 in 606, and DPB1 in approximately 450. Both class I and class II loci were covered by HLA typing, at four-digit resolution. A handful of DR-DQ haplotypes were handled as single units for association and clustering because linkage in the cohort was strong. Study-level results and caveats: In a later analysis, TCR association rates were found to vary across HLA loci, with the most associated TCRs seen for DRB1 alleles and the fewest for HLA-C alleles. When HLA alleles, especially DR and DQ, strongly co-occurred, attributing TCR associations to individual alleles was difficult. Because HLA typing was missing for some donors at each locus, association tests included only the typed subset. Most CMV-associated TCR beta chains appeared to be HLA-restricted in a later analysis, and the HLA associations seemed to be driven largely by CMV exposure. Immune exposure information for the cohort was limited to CMV serostatus. Because the 87-base-pair reads could not distinguish some IMGT-functional V segments, including TRBV6-2 and TRBV6-3, those segments were excluded. Several of the top co-occurrence clusters appeared to be linked to parvovirus B19, influenza, CMV and Epstein-Barr virus, according to a later analysis. The presence/absence analyses assumed that sequencing depth was roughly uniform across donors, and that assumption may not be true. An earlier analysis of around 540 of the donors showed that most TCR beta V segments appeared in productive rearrangements either about 87% or about 30% of the time, which broadly matched IMGT annotations. An association between a missense DCLRE1C variant and V-gene and J-gene trimming of TCR beta chains was found in a later genetic analysis and replicated in an independent cohort. Three of the identified cytomegalovirus-associated TCR beta chains were confirmed in vitro to be specific for cytomegalovirus antigens. A further reported finding was that TCR beta sequences accurately predicted the HLA-A and HLA-B alleles for most subjects in the first cohort. The sequencing pipeline was judged likely to have produced a cluster of highly shared sequence variants as a technical artifact. Linkage disequilibrium might explain the correlated functional status among segregating V segments, but an unknown experimental factor could not be ruled out. A later analysis associated 16,951 TCR beta sequences with specific HLA alleles at a false discovery rate of 0.05. The study gave a list of roughly 150 TCR beta chains associated with cytomegalovirus. Only TCR beta chains were sequenced in this cohort, and the absence of alpha or paired-chain data limited detectable features. The classifier was reported to diagnose cytomegalovirus status with high specificity and sensitivity in both the original and validation cohorts. According to the authors, the approach could potentially be generalized to other disease states and immunological phenotypes. A later analysis found that HLA-associated TCR beta chains were more clonally expanded and had lower generation probabilities than equally common non-associated chains. In a later genetic analysis, fewer N-insertions in productive TCRs were reported among donors in an Asian-associated ancestry cluster than the approximately 710-donor mean. Because counts were too low, around 18 rarely observed V segments, including chromosome 9 orphons, were left out of the earlier analysis of several hundred of the donors. Most TCR sequences were observed very rarely across donors, whereas some public TCRs were present in many individuals.

A note on this clone: This receptor's antigen is unknown. One base away there is no much larger clone; base qualities are not given.

The cohort comprised 670 or so healthy bone marrow donors. At the time of sampling, all cohort members were nominally healthy, though unrecorded immune exposures were likely present. The donor was CMV seronegative and was included in the group of over 300 seronegative cohort members. Each donor provided a peripheral blood sample, and peripheral blood mononuclear cells were used for TCR beta sequencing. The Qiagen DNeasy Blood Extraction Kit was used to extract genomic DNA from the blood cell samples. Library prep was done by the immunoSEQ multiplex PCR assay. For the multiplex PCR, a mixture combining 60 forward primers for TCR Vbeta segments and 13 reverse primers for TCR Jbeta segments was used. The CDR3 region of rearranged TCR beta genes was amplified from genomic DNA by a multiplex PCR assay. The Illumina HiSeq System was used to sequence the amplified TCR beta libraries as 87-base-pair reads. Regarding the original processing steps: In a later analysis, around 80 million unique TCR beta chains were counted across the approximately 620 repertoires, and around 10 million of these chains were shared by at least two donors. To remove PCR and sequencing errors, raw reads were error-corrected and collapsed into unique sequences using a nearest-neighbor algorithm that merged closely related sequences. To assign V, D and J gene segments, CDR3 sequences were aligned to IMGT reference sequences. For a sequence to be retained, at least a six-nucleotide match to both a V gene segment and a J gene segment was required. A rearrangement was called productive if the CDR3 had no stop codons and remained in frame with V and J, and every other rearrangement was called non-productive. Following IMGT convention, CDR3 was defined as the stretch from the second conserved V-encoded cysteine to the conserved J-encoded phenylalanine. In an earlier analysis of approximately 500 of the donors, sequences lacking an unambiguous match to a single V gene segment were excluded. An earlier analysis of around 600 of the donors classified V segments as functional when productive rearrangements were above 56.7% and as segregating when the standard deviation between donors was above 5%. To diagnose cytomegalovirus status from the catalog of TCR beta chain sequences, a statistical classification framework was built. In a later analysis, TCR nucleotide sequences were compared against IMGT/GENE-DB human TR gene sequences so that V and J genes could be assigned. A later analysis assigned CDR3 sequences and most-parsimonious VDJ recombination scenarios with the TCRdist pipeline. In a later analysis, each TCR beta chain was defined by its CDR3 amino acid sequence together with its V-gene family, and reads lacking a unique V-gene family were excluded. As a way to deal with suspected cross-contamination and a sequencing artifact, a later analysis dropped roughly 600 nucleotide sequences that were highly shared and had low generation probability. In a later analysis, a clonal expansion index for each public chain was calculated from normalized within-repertoire ranks of inferred template counts. Generation probabilities in a later analysis came from a VDJ recombination model fitted to out-of-frame rearrangements, and those results were checked against IGoR. Hypergeometric tests were used in a later analysis to score TCR-TCR, TCR-HLA and TCR-CMV co-occurrence, with a repertoire-size bias correction applied to the TCR pairs. A later analysis estimated false discovery rates by permuting HLA or CMV assignments 20 times. In a later analysis, co-occurring TCRs were grouped using DBSCAN, with TCRdist sequence similarity added in when clustering inside HLA-allele-positive subsets. Repertoires with fewer than 30,000 or more than 120,000 public chains were left out of co-occurrence clustering, as were five repertoires with anomalous nucleotide sharing. TCRdb stores this immuneACCESS table with in-frame sequences only. Part of the clones is absent; in the studies checked, under half of the shortfall reflects unresolved V genes, and no reason is known for the rest. Clone size and the V and J calls come from that table; the DNA yielded D and trimming. Here the sample has around 180,000 clones; 85% occur a single time. 1% of the sample is taken by the ten largest.

The CDR3 sequence holds 12 residues, the cysteine and phenylalanine included. Kept here is only the CDR3 DNA, which spans 36 bases and is read in frame from base 1. The germline V end is reduced by 6 bases and the J end by 14 bases; junction bases left unmatched: 7. Based on the germline V gene (reference sequence), the CDR1 and CDR2 sequences are WNHNN and SYGVQD. The sequenced sample consisted of PBMCs. The V and J genes are TRBV10-1 and TRBJ2-1, and 10 junctional nucleotides match TRBD2. This sequence originates from a boy aged 2 to 9 in good health and CMV-seronegative. The DNA reads as follows: TGCGCCAGCAGAGCAGCGGGGGGGACGGAGTTCTTC. This is translated as CASRAAGGTEFF.